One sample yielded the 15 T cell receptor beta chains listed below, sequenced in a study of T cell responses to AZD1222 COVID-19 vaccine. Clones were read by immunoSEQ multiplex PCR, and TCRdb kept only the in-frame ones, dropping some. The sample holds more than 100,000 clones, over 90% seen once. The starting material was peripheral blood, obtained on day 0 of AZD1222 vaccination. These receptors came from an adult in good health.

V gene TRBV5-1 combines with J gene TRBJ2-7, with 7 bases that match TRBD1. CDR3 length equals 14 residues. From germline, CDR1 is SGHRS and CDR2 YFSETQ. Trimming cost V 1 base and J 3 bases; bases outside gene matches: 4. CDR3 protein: CASSLRGLGYEQYF. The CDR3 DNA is TGCGCCAGCAGCTTGAGGGGGCTGGGCTACGAGCAGTACTTC.

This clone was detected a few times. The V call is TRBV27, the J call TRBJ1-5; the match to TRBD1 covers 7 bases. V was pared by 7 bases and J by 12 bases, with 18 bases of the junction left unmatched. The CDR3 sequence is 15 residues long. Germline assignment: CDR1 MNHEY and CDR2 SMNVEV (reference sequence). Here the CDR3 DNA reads TGTGCCAGCAAAGGGACAGTTGGGGGCCAGGTCATCCAGCATTTT. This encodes CASKGTVGGQVIQHF.

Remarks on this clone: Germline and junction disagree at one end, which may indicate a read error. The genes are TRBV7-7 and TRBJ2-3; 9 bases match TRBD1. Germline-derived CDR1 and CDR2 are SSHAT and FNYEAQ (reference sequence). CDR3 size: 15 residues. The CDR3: CASSSGQGSTDTQYF. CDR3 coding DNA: TGTGCTAGCAGCTCGGGACAGGGCAGCACAGATACGCAGTATTTT.

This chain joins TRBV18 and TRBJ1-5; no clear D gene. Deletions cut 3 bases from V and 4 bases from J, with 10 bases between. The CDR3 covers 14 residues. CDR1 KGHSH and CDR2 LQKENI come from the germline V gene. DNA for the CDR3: TGTGCCAGCTCACCTCAGTCGGCAAATCAGCCCCAGCATTTT. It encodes CASSPQSANQPQHF.

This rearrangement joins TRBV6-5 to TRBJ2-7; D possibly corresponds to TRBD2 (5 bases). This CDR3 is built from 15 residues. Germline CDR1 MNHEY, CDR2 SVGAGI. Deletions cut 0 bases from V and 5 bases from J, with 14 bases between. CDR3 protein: CASSYSTRGLNEQYF. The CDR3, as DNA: TGTGCCAGCAGTTACTCAACTAGAGGGCTCAACGAGCAGTACTTC.

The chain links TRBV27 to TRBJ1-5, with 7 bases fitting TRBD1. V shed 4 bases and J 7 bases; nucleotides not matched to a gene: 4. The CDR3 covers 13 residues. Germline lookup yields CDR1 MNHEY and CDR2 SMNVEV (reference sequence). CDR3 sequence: CASSYHRGQPQHF. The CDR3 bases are TGTGCCAGCAGTTACCACAGGGGACAGCCCCAGCATTTT.

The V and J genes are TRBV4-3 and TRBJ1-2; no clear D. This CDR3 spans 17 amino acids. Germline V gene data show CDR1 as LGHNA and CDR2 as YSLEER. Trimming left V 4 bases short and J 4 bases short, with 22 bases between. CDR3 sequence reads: CASSPETRALTGYGYTF. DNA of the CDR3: TGCGCCAGCAGCCCGGAGACTCGGGCCCTCACTGGCTATGGCTACACCTTC.

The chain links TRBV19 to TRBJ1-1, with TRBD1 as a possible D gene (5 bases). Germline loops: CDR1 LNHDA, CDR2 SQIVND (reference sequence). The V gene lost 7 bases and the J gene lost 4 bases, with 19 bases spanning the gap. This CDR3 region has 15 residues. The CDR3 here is CASKNLGGVGTEAFF. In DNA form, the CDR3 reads TGTGCCAGTAAAAATCTGGGGGGGGTCGGCACTGAAGCTTTCTTT.

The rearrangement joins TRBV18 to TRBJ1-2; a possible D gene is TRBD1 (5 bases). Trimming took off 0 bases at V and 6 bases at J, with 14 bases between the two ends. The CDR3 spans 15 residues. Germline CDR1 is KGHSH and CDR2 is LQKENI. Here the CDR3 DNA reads TGTGCCAGCTCACCACCAACAGTATCAGGGCATGGCTACACCTTC. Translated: CASSPPTVSGHGYTF.

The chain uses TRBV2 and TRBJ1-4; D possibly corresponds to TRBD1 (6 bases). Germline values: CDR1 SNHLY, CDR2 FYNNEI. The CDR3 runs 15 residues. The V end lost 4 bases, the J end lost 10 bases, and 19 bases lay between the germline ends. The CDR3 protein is CASSVVLFKGGKLFF. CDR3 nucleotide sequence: TGTGCCAGCAGTGTGGTCCTGTTTAAGGGGGGAAAACTGTTTTTT.

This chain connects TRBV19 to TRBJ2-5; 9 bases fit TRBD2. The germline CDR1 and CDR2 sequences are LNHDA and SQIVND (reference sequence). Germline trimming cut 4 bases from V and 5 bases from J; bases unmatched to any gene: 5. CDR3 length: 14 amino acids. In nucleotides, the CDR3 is TGTGCCAGTAGTACTAGCGGGACGGTTGAGACCCAGTACTTC. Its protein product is CASSTSGTVETQYF.

Here the CDR3 reads CASSSQDSPLSGNTIYF. The CDR3 DNA reads TGTGCCAGCAGTTCCCAAGACAGTCCTCTCTCTGGAAACACCATATATTTT. The rearrangement joins TRBV28 to TRBJ1-3, with D tentatively TRBD1 (5 bases). The CDR3 covers 17 residues. Trimming took off 4 bases at V and 0 bases at J, with 16 bases between the two ends. In germline, CDR1 is MDHEN, CDR2 SYDVKM.

The CDR3 DNA is TGTGCCAGCAGCCGCAGGGGGAGGGAAGAGACCCAGTACTTC. Its protein product is CASSRRGREETQYF. The chain carries TRBV3-1 (or the pseudogene TRBV3-2) and TRBJ2-5; either TRBD1 or TRBD2 may supply D (7 bases each). The V end lost 4 bases, the J end lost 3 bases, and 12 bases lay between the germline ends. There are 14 residues in the CDR3. Germline CDR1 is LGHDT and CDR2 is YNNKEL (reference sequence).

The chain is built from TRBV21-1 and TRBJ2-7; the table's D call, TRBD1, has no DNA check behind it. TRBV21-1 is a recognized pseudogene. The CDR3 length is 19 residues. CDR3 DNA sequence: TGTGCCAGCAGCAAGAGACAGGGGTTTGTGGCATGGCGTGCCTACGAGCAGTACTTC. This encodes CASSKRQGFVAWRAYEQYF.

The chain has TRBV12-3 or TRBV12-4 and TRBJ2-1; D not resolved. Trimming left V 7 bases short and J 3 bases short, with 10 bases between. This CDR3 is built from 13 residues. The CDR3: CASTTLGYNEQFF. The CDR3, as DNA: TGTGCCAGCACCACCTTAGGCTACAATGAGCAGTTCTTC.